This T cell receptor (beta chain) comes out of a study of type 1 regulatory T cells. Study-wide background: T-allo10 is an in vitro-generated, Tr1-enriched CD4 T cell product specific for alloantigen.

Germline CDR1 is SQVTM and CDR2 is ANQGSEA. CDR3 length equals 14 residues. V shed 4 bases and J shed 1 base, with 11 bases lying between them. TCRdb used MiXCR to reprocess the reads, holding one entry per CDR3 protein. The data contain about 18,000 distinct CDR3 sequences, 9.5% to 13% of them singletons. This clonotype was seen more than once but under ten times. The rearrangement joins TRBV29-1 to TRBJ2-1, with D possibly being TRBD1 (5 bases). This sequence was found in a human donor in good health. Sequencing was carried out using CD4+ T cells, either the whole sample or a sorted fraction (not recorded which). In DNA, the CDR3 is TGCAGCGTTGGAGACAGTATATCCTACAATGAGCAGTTCTTC. This encodes CSVGDSISYNEQFF.